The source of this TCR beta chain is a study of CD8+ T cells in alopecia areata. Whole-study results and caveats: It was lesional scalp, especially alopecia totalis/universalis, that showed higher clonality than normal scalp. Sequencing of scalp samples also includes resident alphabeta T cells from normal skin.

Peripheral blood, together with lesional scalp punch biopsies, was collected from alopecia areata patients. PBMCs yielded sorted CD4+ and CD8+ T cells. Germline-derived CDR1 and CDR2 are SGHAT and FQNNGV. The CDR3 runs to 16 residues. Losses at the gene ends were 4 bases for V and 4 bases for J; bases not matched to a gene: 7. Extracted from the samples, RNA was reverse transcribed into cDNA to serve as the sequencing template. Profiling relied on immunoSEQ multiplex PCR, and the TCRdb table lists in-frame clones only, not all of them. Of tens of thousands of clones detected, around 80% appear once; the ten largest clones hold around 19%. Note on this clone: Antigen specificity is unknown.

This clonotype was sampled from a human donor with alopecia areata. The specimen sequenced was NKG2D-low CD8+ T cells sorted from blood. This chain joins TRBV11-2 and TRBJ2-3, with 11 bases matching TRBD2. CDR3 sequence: CASSSGLAGFSDTQYF. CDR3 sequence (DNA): TGTGCCAGCAGCTCAGGACTAGCGGGTTTCTCAGATACGCAGTATTTT.